The entry below describes one TCR beta chain. The junction departs from the called germline gene at one end, perhaps through a read error. The sample belongs to a study of tumor and adjacent non-tumor tissue in lung cancer. This CDR3 has 15 residues. Germline CDR1 and CDR2: LGHNA and YNFKEQ. Three rounds of nested PCR, following a modified ARM-PCR protocol, produced the TCRbeta library. TCRdb re-derived calls from the multiplex PCR reads in MiXCR, one entry per CDR3 protein. The sample has some 120,000 distinct CDR3 sequences; about 66% are singletons. The template was RNA from unsorted bulk tissue. Between August and November 2014, newly diagnosed, chemotherapy-naive lung cancer patients underwent thoracic surgery in China.

Sequences were obtained from lung tumor tissue. The rearrangement joins TRBV4-2 to TRBJ1-6; no clear D gene. The source of this sequence is a man in his thirties or forties with non-small cell lung cancer. CDR3 nucleotides: TGTGCCAGCAACCAAGATGTGTCATCCAATTCACCCCTCCACTTT. This translates into CASNQDVSSNSPLHF.